These 21 T cell receptor beta chains were all obtained from the same sample, sequenced in a study of human T cells and chemical hapten exposure. TCRdb recomputed calls from the RACE reads with MiXCR, one row per CDR3 protein. Among roughly 74,000 distinct CDR3 sequences listed, around 30% were seen once. Time point of the sample: patch test 1, 2 weeks after DPC sensitization. Treatment specified: therapeutic diphenylcyclopropenone sensitization with weekly scalp DPC. Sequenced material: whole blood, taken in connection with sensitization to the hapten diphenylcyclopropenone (DPC). The receptors were gathered from a man aged 35 to 55 with alopecia areata. Some clones in this sample may be carry-over from other donors' samples.

V gene TRBV20-1 combines with J gene TRBJ2-4; maybe TRBD2 (6 bases). CDR1 is DFQATT, CDR2 SNEGSKA, per germline (reference sequence). The CDR3 is 13 residues long. V was clipped by 6 bases and J by 5 bases, with 14 bases between them. In nucleotides, the CDR3 is TGCAGTGCCGTGGACTATACCCAAAACATTCAGTACTTC. Residues: CSAVDYTQNIQYF.

In its sample, this clonotype was seen a few times. V usage is TRBV2 and J usage is TRBJ2-5; no clear D gene. Deletions cut 1 base from V and 2 bases from J, with 8 bases between. This CDR3 has 14 residues. CDR1 and CDR2 from the germline V gene are SNHLY and FYNNEI. In DNA form, the CDR3 reads TGTGCCAGCAGTGAAGAAGTGGGTCAAGAGACCCAGTACTTC. This translates into CASSEEVGQETQYF.

J is TRBJ2-5 and V is TRBV12-3 or TRBV12-4, with TRBD2 identical over 12 bases. V shed 2 bases, J shed 5 bases, and the junction held 18 bases outside the gene matches. The CDR3 has 20 amino acids. The CDR3 here is CASSLKVGASGRALGETQYF. The CDR3 region has the DNA TGTGCCAGCAGTTTAAAAGTAGGGGCTAGCGGGAGGGCTCTGGGCGAGACCCAGTACTTC.

This sequence joins TRBV20-1 and TRBJ2-1; D is unclear. The CDR3 spans 13 residues. Trimming shortened V by 3 bases and J by 1 base, and 7 bases separated the two germline ends. In germline, CDR1 is DFQATT, CDR2 SNEGSKA (reference sequence). The CDR3 reads CSASGLSYNEQFF. Written as DNA, the CDR3 is TGCAGTGCTAGCGGGCTATCCTACAATGAGCAGTTCTTC.

The CDR3 here is CSARDHRLAGRTNSYEQYF. The CDR3, as DNA: TGCAGTGCTAGAGATCATCGGCTAGCGGGCCGCACGAACTCCTACGAGCAGTACTTC. The gene calls are TRBV20-1 and TRBJ2-7, with 8 nucleotides matching TRBD2. In germline, CDR1 is DFQATT, CDR2 SNEGSKA (reference sequence). The CDR3 is 19 amino acids. V lost 0 bases to trimming and J lost 0 bases; unmatched junction nucleotides: 16.

This clonotype was recorded a few times. The V call is TRBV5-1, the J call TRBJ1-5; D unclear. The CDR3 covers 13 residues. The germline gives CDR1 SGHRS, CDR2 YFSETQ. The V and J ends lost 2 bases and 1 base respectively, with 4 bases between them. CDR3: CASSLDSNQPQHF. The CDR3 DNA follows: TGCGCCAGCAGCTTAGACAGCAATCAGCCCCAGCATTTT.

This clonotype has only a few counts. This chain connects TRBV12-3 or TRBV12-4 to TRBJ2-3, with a weak D call TRBD2 (6 bases). The V end was cut by 4 bases, the J end by 0 bases, with 23 bases between. The CDR3 loop spans 19 amino acids. The CDR3 reads CASSSTLGERVTSTDTQYF. The CDR3 DNA follows: TGTGCCAGCAGTTCCACACTGGGGGAGCGGGTTACTAGCACAGATACGCAGTATTTT.

The chain couples TRBV12-3 or TRBV12-4 to TRBJ1-6, with a tentative D call TRBD1 (5 bases). The CDR3 totals 13 residues. V lost 3 bases and J lost 12, with 12 bases in between. This CDR3 reads CASSFRGGGPLHF. CDR3 coding DNA: TGTGCCAGCAGTTTCCGGGGCGGAGGACCCCTCCACTTT.

The table lists this clonotype with a few counts. V and J are TRBV3-1 and TRBJ1-1; D unresolved. Germline CDR1 LGHDT, CDR2 YNNKEL (reference sequence). The CDR3 runs to 16 residues. The V end lost 1 base, the J end lost 2 bases, and 14 bases lay between the germline ends. This chain's CDR3 is CASSQARSGTNTEAFF. In DNA form, the CDR3 reads TGTGCCAGCAGCCAAGCCCGCTCTGGTACCAACACTGAAGCTTTCTTT.

V usage is TRBV2 and J usage is TRBJ2-6, with 7 nucleotides matching TRBD2. V was pared by 6 bases and J by 4 bases, with 9 bases of the junction left unmatched. Germline V lookup: CDR1 SNHLY, CDR2 FYNNEI. The CDR3 is 16 residues long. The CDR3: CASRDPGGAGANVLTF. Here the CDR3 DNA reads TGTGCCAGCAGAGATCCGGGAGGTGCCGGGGCCAACGTCCTGACTTTC.

This clonotype was counted only a few times. The chain employs TRBV12-3 or TRBV12-4 and TRBJ2-7, with D possibly matching TRBD1 (6 bases). The V end lost 5 bases, the J end lost 2 bases, and 16 bases lay between the germline ends. There are 15 residues in the CDR3. CDR3 sequence reads: CASSQGQGGPYEQYF. DNA of the CDR3: TGTGCCAGCAGTCAGGGGCAGGGTGGACCCTACGAGCAGTACTTC.

In its sample, this clonotype was seen a few times. The CDR3 nucleotides read TGTGCCAGCAGCGGACCCTCCCAGGGGAACTATGGCTACACCTTC. This encodes CASSGPSQGNYGYTF. V usage is TRBV9 and J usage is TRBJ1-2; D may be TRBD1 (6 bases). The V and J ends lost 3 bases and 2 bases respectively, with 14 bases between them. This CDR3 has 15 residues. Germline CDR1 and CDR2: SGDLS and YYNGEE.

In nucleotides, the CDR3 is TGCGCCAGCAGCCTGGGCGGGAGCCCAGGGGAGACCCAGTACTTC. Protein: CASSLGGSPGETQYF. The chain uses TRBV5-1 and TRBJ2-5, with TRBD2 identical over 7 bases. J was trimmed by 5 bases and V by 4 bases; bases with no gene match: 11. This CDR3 contains 15 residues. The germline CDR1 and CDR2 sequences are SGHRS and YFSETQ.

This chain uses TRBV7-2 with TRBJ2-1, with a weak D call TRBD1 (6 bases). The germline V and J ends were trimmed by 5 bases and 5 bases, with 13 bases remaining between them. The CDR3 is made up of 14 amino acids. Germline-derived CDR1 and CDR2 are SGHTA and FQGNSA. CDR3: CASSPPRQDNEQFF. For the CDR3, the DNA is TGTGCCAGCAGCCCGCCCAGACAGGACAATGAGCAGTTCTTC.

J is TRBJ1-1 and V is TRBV14, with a weak D call TRBD1 (5 bases). From germline, CDR1 is SGHDN and CDR2 FVKESK. This CDR3 is 13 amino acids long. Trimming shortened V by 0 bases and J by 8 bases, and 10 bases separated the two germline ends. Here the CDR3 DNA reads TGTGCCAGCAGCCAAGATTGGGGCGGCGAAGCTTTCTTT. Amino acid sequence: CASSQDWGGEAFF.

The chain is built from TRBV12-3 or TRBV12-4 and TRBJ2-5; the D is unclear. The V gene lost 3 bases and the J gene lost 5 bases, with 22 bases spanning the gap. CDR3 size: 17 residues. The CDR3 sequence: CASSFFNLERGLETQYF. The CDR3 DNA is TGTGCCAGCAGTTTTTTTAATCTGGAGCGCGGATTGGAGACCCAGTACTTC.

This clonotype was observed a handful of times. The rearrangement joins TRBV11-2 to TRBJ2-3; 7 bases match TRBD2. V lost 5 bases to trimming and J lost 0 bases; unmatched junction nucleotides: 11. This CDR3 has 17 residues. Germline CDR1 is SGHAT and CDR2 is FQNNGV. Written as DNA, the CDR3 is TGTGCCAGCAGCCCCTGGGCTAGCGGCACAAGCACAGATACGCAGTATTTT. It codes for CASSPWASGTSTDTQYF.

This chain uses TRBV4-2 with TRBJ2-1, with 7 bases aligning to TRBD2. This CDR3 is 16 amino acids long. The V segment lost 0 bases and the J segment 4 bases; nucleotides outside the gene matches: 6. Germline values: CDR1 LGHNA, CDR2 YNFKEQ. The CDR3 loop reads CASSQDRGVGYNEQFF. The CDR3 DNA reads TGTGCCAGCAGCCAAGATCGGGGGGTTGGGTACAATGAGCAGTTCTTC.

As to this clonotype: An end of the junction does not agree with germline; a read error may underlie this. This rearrangement joins TRBV27 to TRBJ1-1; D unresolved. In germline, CDR1 is MNHEY, CDR2 SMNVEV (reference sequence). The CDR3 is 14 residues long. For the CDR3, the DNA is TGTGCCAGCAAGCCGGGAACCATGAACACTGAAACTTTCTTT. Translating gives CASKPGTMNTETFF.

The genes are TRBV18 and TRBJ2-7; the D call may be TRBD1 or TRBD2 (5 bases each). Looked up from germline, CDR1 is KGHSH and CDR2 is LQKENI. The CDR3 covers 13 residues. The V end lost 2 bases, the J end lost 0 bases, and 5 bases lay between the germline ends. This chain's CDR3 is CASSPGGSYEQYF. The CDR3 DNA reads as TGTGCCAGCTCACCAGGGGGCTCCTACGAGCAGTACTTC.

This sequence joins TRBV20-1 and TRBJ2-2; TRBD2 agrees at 8 bases. The germline CDR1 and CDR2 sequences are DFQATT and SNEGSKA (reference sequence). J was trimmed by 7 bases and V by 6 bases; bases with no gene match: 16. The CDR3 sequence is 16 residues long. CDR3 protein: CSAPDFSGNKVGELFF. CDR3 sequence (DNA): TGCAGTGCCCCAGACTTTAGCGGGAATAAGGTCGGGGAGCTGTTTTTT.